Following are 20 T cell receptor beta chains from one sample sequenced in a study of blood T cell repertoires in COVID-19. The protocol was immunoSEQ multiplex PCR, while the TCRdb copy is restricted to in-frame clones and leaves out a portion. The table includes about 430,000 clones, 85% to 90% detected once. The sample taken for sequencing was peripheral blood. Every receptor here comes from a man between 18 and 29 years old with COVID-19, enrolled during active disease.

V usage is TRBV27 and J usage is TRBJ2-1, with TRBD2 identical over 9 bases. The CDR3 spans 16 residues. V shed 3 bases, J shed 3 bases, and the junction held 6 bases outside the gene matches. The germline V gene encodes CDR1 MNHEY and CDR2 SMNVEV (reference sequence). The CDR3 DNA follows: TGTGCCAGCAGTTTTATAGCGGGGGCGGTCTACAATGAGCAGTTCTTC. It specifies CASSFIAGAVYNEQFF.

Worth noting for this clone: The same CDR3 is also encoded by other DNA sequences in this sample. This chain connects TRBV19 to TRBJ2-3; D is perhaps TRBD2 (5 bases). There are 12 residues in the CDR3. The germline V gene has CDR1 LNHDA and CDR2 SQIVND (reference sequence). V was clipped by 6 bases and J by 5 bases, with 9 bases between them. CDR3 in amino acids: CASSPGGDTQYF. As DNA, the CDR3 is TGTGCCAGTAGCCCAGGAGGAGATACGCAGTATTTT.

This chain links TRBV19 with TRBJ2-1; TRBD2 agrees at 14 bases. V shed 3 bases and J 7 bases; nucleotides not matched to a gene: 17. Looked up from germline, CDR1 is LNHDA and CDR2 is SQIVND (reference sequence). The CDR3 length is 20 residues. The CDR3 coding sequence is TGTGCCAGTAGTATGGGTTCTGCCGGGACTAGCGGGGGACCTTTGAATGAGCAGTTCTTC. Translated: CASSMGSAGTSGGPLNEQFF.

The gene calls are TRBV11-3 and TRBJ2-1; 9 bases are shared with TRBD1. CDR3 length equals 15 residues. Germline loops: CDR1 SGHNT, CDR2 YENEEA. The V and J ends lost 0 bases and 10 bases, in that order; junction bases with no gene match: 7. The CDR3 region has the DNA TGTGCCAGCAGCTTAGAAACAGGGGGCGCCAGGGAGCAGTTCTTC. The encoded protein is CASSLETGGAREQFF.

V gene TRBV9 combines with J gene TRBJ2-3; D may be TRBD2 (5 bases). The germline V gene encodes CDR1 SGDLS and CDR2 YYNGEE. Deletions cut 6 bases from V and 0 bases from J, with 11 bases between. The length of the CDR3 is 14 residues. CDR3 protein: CASTHGGSTDTQYF. Written as DNA, the CDR3 is TGTGCCAGCACCCACGGCGGGAGCACAGATACGCAGTATTTT. Full variable domain (rest looked up from reference TRBV9 and TRBJ2-3): DSGVTQTPKHLITATGQRVTLRCSPRSGDLSVYWYQQSLDQGLQFLIQYYNGEERAKGNILERFSAQQFPDLHSELNLSSLELGDSALYFCASTHGGSTDTQYFGPGTRLTVL.

This clone was found once. DNA of the CDR3: TGTGCCAGCAGCCGTATGAACAGGGCGGGAGAGACCCAGTACTTC. Its translation: CASSRMNRAGETQYF. V gene TRBV11-2 combines with J gene TRBJ2-5, with D perhaps TRBD1 (6 bases). With 5 bases removed from V and 4 bases from J, the gap between germline ends came to 17 bases. The CDR3 length is 15 residues. Germline-derived CDR1 and CDR2 are SGHAT and FQNNGV. The variable domain in full, completed from reference TRBV11-2 and TRBJ2-5, reads EAGVAQSPRYKIIEKRQSVAFWCNPISGHATLYWYQQILGQGPKLLIQFQNNGVVDDSQLPKDRFSAERLKGVDSTLKIQPAKLEDSAVYLCASSRMNRAGETQYFGPGTRLLVL.

The rearrangement uses TRBV5-1 and TRBJ2-1, with D perhaps TRBD2 (5 bases). The germline V gene has CDR1 SGHRS and CDR2 YFSETQ. CDR3 size: 13 residues. V was clipped by 4 bases and J by 8 bases, with 13 bases between them. The CDR3 here is CASSGSNDYEQFF. Here the CDR3 DNA reads TGCGCCAGCAGCGGGAGTAATGACTATGAGCAGTTCTTC.

The chain combines TRBV5-1 with TRBJ2-7; a possible D gene is TRBD1 (5 bases). Germline V CDR1 and CDR2: SGHRS, YFSETQ. V lost 3 bases, J lost 3 bases, and 13 bases lay in between. The CDR3 is made up of 14 amino acids. This chain's CDR3 is CASSSDNAYYEQYF. In nucleotides, the CDR3 is TGCGCCAGCAGCTCGGACAACGCATACTACGAGCAGTACTTC.

The CDR3 region has the DNA TGTGCCAGCAGCTTAGTTGGGACAGCTCCCGGGGATGAGCAGTTCTTC. It is translated as CASSLVGTAPGDEQFF. This sequence joins TRBV7-2 and TRBJ2-1, with 7 nucleotides matching TRBD1. This CDR3 spans 16 amino acids. Trimming took 1 base from V and 8 from J; bases not matched to a gene: 11. CDR1 is SGHTA and CDR2 is FQGNSA in the germline V gene.

This sequence joins TRBV30 and TRBJ2-1, with TRBD2 identical over 9 bases. The V and J ends lost 0 bases and 9 bases, in that order; junction bases with no gene match: 12. Germline CDR1 is GTSNPN and CDR2 is SVGIG (reference sequence). This CDR3 spans 16 amino acids. CDR3 in amino acids: CAWSVALAGRSSEQFF. For the CDR3, the DNA is TGTGCCTGGAGTGTAGCGCTAGCGGGAAGATCTTCTGAGCAGTTCTTC.

The chain recombines TRBV19 with TRBJ1-4, with D perhaps TRBD1 (5 bases). The germline CDR1 and CDR2 sequences are LNHDA and SQIVND (reference sequence). The CDR3 consists of 15 residues. The V end was cut by 5 bases, the J end by 3 bases, with 13 bases between. Written as DNA, the CDR3 is TGTGCCAGTAGTCCGGGGGGAAAGTCTAATGAAAAACTGTTTTTT. It encodes CASSPGGKSNEKLFF.

This chain joins TRBV6-5 and TRBJ1-5; 10 bases are shared with TRBD1. This CDR3 contains 13 residues. CDR1 and CDR2 (germline): MNHEY, SVGAGI. Unmatched junction bases numbered 5, after V lost 11 bases and J lost 4 bases. CDR3 amino acids: CAVGQGGNQPQHF. The CDR3 coding sequence is TGTGCCGTAGGACAGGGGGGAAATCAGCCCCAGCATTTT.

This chain links TRBV7-3 with TRBJ2-5; possibly TRBD2 for D (6 bases). The CDR3 runs 13 residues. The germline V and J ends were trimmed by 5 bases and 2 bases, with 9 bases remaining between them. CDR1 and CDR2 from the germline V gene are SGHTA and FQGTGA. CDR3 sequence reads: CASSRGVQETQYF. In nucleotides, the CDR3 is TGTGCCAGCAGCCGCGGGGTACAAGAGACCCAGTACTTC.

V is TRBV5-4 and J is TRBJ1-1; weak D call: TRBD1 (5 bases). Germline V CDR1 and CDR2: SGHNT, YYREEE (reference sequence). V was shortened by 4 bases and J by 0 bases, with 13 bases between the two germline ends. This CDR3 has 15 amino acids. The chain's CDR3 is CASSARGGVNTEAFF. Here the CDR3 DNA reads TGTGCCAGCAGCGCACGTGGGGGGGTGAACACTGAAGCTTTCTTT.

The J gene is TRBJ2-1, the V gene TRBV4-1, with 9 bases that match TRBD1. The CDR3 has 15 amino acids. Germline CDR1 is MGHRA and CDR2 is YSYEKL. With V trimmed by 0 bases and J by 4 bases, 1 base remained unmatched. CDR3 DNA: TGCGCCAGCAGCCAAGAGGGACAGGGATACAATGAGCAGTTCTTC. It specifies CASSQEGQGYNEQFF.

CDR3 in amino acids: CAISGETASTDTQYF. The CDR3 coding sequence is TGTGCCATCAGTGGCGAGACAGCGAGCACAGATACGCAGTATTTT. The chain uses TRBV10-3 and TRBJ2-3; tentatively, D is TRBD1 (5 bases). V shed 4 bases and J shed 0 bases, with 11 bases lying between them. The CDR3 consists of 15 residues. Per the germline V gene, CDR1 is ENHRY and CDR2 is SYGVKD.

The rearrangement joins TRBV6-6 to TRBJ1-6; D possibly corresponds to TRBD1 (6 bases). Trimming stripped 4 bases from V and 9 bases from J, with 10 bases between. This CDR3 has 13 amino acids. Germline values: CDR1 MNHNY, CDR2 SVGAGI (reference sequence). CDR3 nucleotides: TGTGCCAGCAGTTCCCTACAGGGTTCACCCCTCCACTTT. Residues: CASSSLQGSPLHF.

This chain joins TRBV27 and TRBJ2-3, with 7 bases aligning to TRBD2. CDR3 length: 17 residues. Germline V CDR1 and CDR2: MNHEY, SMNVEV (reference sequence). V lost 2 bases and J lost 2; bases outside the gene matches: 10. The CDR3 loop is CASSLARFSGATDTQYF. The CDR3 DNA reads TGTGCCAGCAGTTTAGCACGCTTCAGCGGGGCCACAGATACGCAGTATTTT.

As regards this clone: Other nucleotide sequences in the sample specify the same CDR3. This chain connects TRBV6-5 to TRBJ1-2, with 10 bases identical to TRBD1. V trimming: 6 bases; J trimming: 2 bases; junction bases outside the gene matches: 3. This CDR3 has 14 amino acids. The germline V gene has CDR1 MNHEY and CDR2 SVGAGI. CDR3 in amino acids: CASSRQGANYGYTF. CDR3 coding DNA: TGTGCCAGCAGCAGACAGGGGGCAAACTATGGCTACACCTTC.

The V and J genes are TRBV7-9 and TRBJ2-3; TRBD2 might be the D (6 bases). This CDR3 is built from 15 residues. V dropped 1 base and J dropped 6 bases, with 14 bases sitting between them. Germline values: CDR1 SEHNR, CDR2 FQNEAQ (reference sequence). DNA for the CDR3: TGTGCCAGCAGCTTAGGTCGGGACTTTTCGGATACGCAGTATTTT. It yields the protein CASSLGRDFSDTQYF.